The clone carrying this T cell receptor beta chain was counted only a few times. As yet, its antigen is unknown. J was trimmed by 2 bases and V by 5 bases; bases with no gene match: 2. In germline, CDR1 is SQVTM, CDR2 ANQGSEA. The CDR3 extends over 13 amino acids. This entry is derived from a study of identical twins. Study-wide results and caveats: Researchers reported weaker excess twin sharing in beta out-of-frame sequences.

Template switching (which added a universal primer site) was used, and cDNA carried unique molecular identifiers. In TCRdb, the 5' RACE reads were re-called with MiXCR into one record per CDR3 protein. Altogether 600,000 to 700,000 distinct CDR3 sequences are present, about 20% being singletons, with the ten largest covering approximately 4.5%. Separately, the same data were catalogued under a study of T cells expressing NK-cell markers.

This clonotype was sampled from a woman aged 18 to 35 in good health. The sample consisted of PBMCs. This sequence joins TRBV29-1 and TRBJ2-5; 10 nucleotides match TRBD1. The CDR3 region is CSVTGQGQETQYF. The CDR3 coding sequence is TGCAGCGTTACGGGACAGGGGCAAGAGACCCAGTACTTC.